This is a list of T cell receptor beta chains from one sample in a study of cytomegalovirus exposure and HLA in healthy donors. Profiled with immunoSEQ multiplex PCR; TCRdb holds only in-frame clones, not every one. This sample has under 200,000 clones, with over 75% found just once. What was sequenced was PBMCs. These receptors were obtained from a woman in her forties or fifties in good health and CMV-seropositive. Each CDR3 is given without its conserved first and last residue. The order of the fields is V gene, J gene, CDR3 protein.

TRBV28	TRBJ2-7	ASRPGQAYEQY
TRBV7-8	TRBJ1-2	ASSLAEGARGYT
TRBV5-6	TRBJ1-4	ASSLGQGEKLF
TRBV4-3	TRBJ1-1	AGSLWPDSLNTEAF
TRBV4-1	TRBJ1-1	ASSQWDGQPNTEAF
TRBV6-5	TRBJ2-5	ASSTGDWEQY
TRBV9	TRBJ2-3	ASSSGAVDFHTDTQY
TRBV4-2	TRBJ2-7	ASSQDHGGSSYEQY
TRBV11-2	TRBJ2-3	ASSNSMGADTQY
TRBV7-2	TRBJ2-1	ASSLASGNNEQF
TRBV11-2	TRBJ2-3	ASSLPSGSFVTDTQY
TRBV9	TRBJ2-1	ASSQASYNEQF
TRBV5-4	TRBJ2-7	ASSPSSGVNIYEQY
TRBV28	TRBJ1-5	ASRKQGQNGQPQH
TRBV7-9	TRBJ2-2	ASSLGPSGIYTGELF
TRBV27	TRBJ2-7	ASKIRGLAGIYEQY
TRBV11-2	TRBJ2-3	ASSLAGEDTQY
TRBV7-9	TRBJ1-2	SSSLESGTAYGYT
TRBV7-2	TRBJ1-2	ASSPRTGGGYT
TRBV5-6	TRBJ1-5	ASRKIGRGRLSNQPQH
TRBV6-1	TRBJ2-7	ASRSQAGHEQY
TRBV11-3	TRBJ1-1	ASRGVKTEAF
TRBV12-5	TRBJ2-1	ASGLGSFLSSYNEQF
TRBV29-1	TRBJ1-1	SVERGITEAF
TRBV5-1	TRBJ2-6	ASSLAGAGVPSGANVLT
TRBV9	TRBJ2-1	ASSDQGGSYNEQF
TRBV7-2	TRBJ1-2	ASSFTGLMEYGYT
TRBV6-1	TRBJ2-7	ASSGGQGGGYEQY
TRBV2	TRBJ2-7	ASSDEGTTEQY
TRBV19	TRBJ1-2	ASTQRSREVYT
TRBV5-6	TRBJ2-6	ASSLGHLNSGANVLT
TRBV27	TRBJ2-7	ASSLEGGPYEQY
TRBV18	TRBJ1-5	ASSMDRWGNQPQH
TRBV15	TRBJ1-2	ATSREGADGYT
TRBV5-1	TRBJ1-2	ASSGGQGYNGYT
TRBV28	TRBJ1-5	ASSFGGGGSNQPQH
TRBV15	TRBJ2-3	ATSVQADTQY
TRBV28	TRBJ2-2	ASRTEITGELF
TRBV7-2	TRBJ2-3	ASSIDRGADTQY
TRBV10-3	TRBJ2-1	ATRGEGFYNEQF
TRBV28	TRBJ1-2	ALRREGGYT
TRBV28	TRBJ1-1	ASSLKQRNTEAF
TRBV6-6	TRBJ2-5	ASTPGLEKTQY
TRBV19	TRBJ2-1	ASTQGAPTYPYNEQF
TRBV6-4	TRBJ2-3	ASSEGDMSTDTQY
TRBV6-5	TRBJ1-2	ASSLHTDYGYT
TRBV5-4	TRBJ2-5	ASSLNLDRGETQY
TRBV28	TRBJ2-1	ASSQGLRNLINEQF
TRBV7-2	TRBJ2-4	ASSSGGGLAKNIQY
TRBV4-3	TRBJ1-6	ASSQDFNSPLH
TRBV14	TRBJ2-7	ASSQDLAGREQY
TRBV6-4	TRBJ2-5	ASSDSSGGRQETQY
TRBV11-2	TRBJ2-7	ASSLGGRSTYEQY
TRBV28	TRBJ2-5	ASKERSPETQY
TRBV15	TRBJ1-2	ATSRESGGHYGYT
TRBV11-1	TRBJ2-2	ASSARAGAATGELF
TRBV6-1	.	ASSEGFYYEQY
TRBV6-5	TRBJ2-7	ASSSNGGGFPGEQY
TRBV29-1	TRBJ1-2	SGTGQTYGYT
TRBV7-2	TRBJ1-2	ASSLMAGDNYGYT